Below are 31 T cell receptor beta chains sequenced from a single sample in a study of beta chain features in type 1 diabetes. Reverse transcribing all isolated RNA meant expressed TCRB transcripts were sequenced. Profiled with immunoSEQ multiplex PCR; TCRdb holds only in-frame clones, not every one. This table holds just over 450,000 clones, approximately 28% found once. Source material: naive CD4+ T cells from blood. The source is a man younger than 35 in good health.

The CDR3 DNA is TGTGCCAGCAGTGAGGGCCTAGGGACCCAGTACTTC. Residues: CASSEGLGTQYF. The chain combines TRBV2 with TRBJ2-5; D is uncertain. The CDR3 is made up of 12 amino acids. Germline V gives CDR1 SNHLY, CDR2 FYNNEI. V was pared by 3 bases and J by 7 bases, with 9 bases between.

This sequence joins TRBV30 and TRBJ1-5; maybe TRBD1 (5 bases). The CDR3 contains 15 residues. V was trimmed by 3 bases and J by 3 bases, leaving 15 bases between them. Germline V lookup: CDR1 GTSNPN, CDR2 SVGIG (reference sequence). The CDR3 sequence is CAWRPAGRLNQPQHF. CDR3 sequence (DNA): TGTGCCTGGAGGCCCGCAGGGCGCCTCAATCAGCCCCAGCATTTT.

V and J are TRBV27 and TRBJ2-6; possible D gene TRBD1, 5 bases. Trimming stripped 8 bases from V and 0 bases from J, with 8 bases between. CDR3 length equals 14 residues. CDR1 and CDR2 (germline): MNHEY, SMNVEV (reference sequence). The CDR3 reads CASRQYSGANVLTF. Here the CDR3 DNA reads TGTGCCAGCCGACAGTACTCTGGGGCCAACGTCCTGACTTTC.

The chain uses TRBV30 and TRBJ1-1; 7 bases match TRBD1. J was trimmed by 4 bases and V by 3 bases; bases with no gene match: 8. The germline gives CDR1 GTSNPN, CDR2 SVGIG (reference sequence). The CDR3 is made up of 14 amino acids. The CDR3 DNA sequence: TGTGCCTGGAGCGGGGCCGGGACAGCCACTGAAGCTTTCTTT. Encoded protein: CAWSGAGTATEAFF.

The V call is TRBV9, the J call TRBJ2-1, with TRBD2 identical over 10 bases. The CDR3 covers 14 residues. V gave up 1 base and J gave up 9 bases; unmatched junction bases: 4. In germline, CDR1 is SGDLS, CDR2 YYNGEE. CDR3 region: CASSVLAGVGEQFF. CDR3 coding DNA: TGTGCCAGCAGCGTACTAGCGGGAGTTGGTGAGCAGTTCTTC. Based on the CDR3 plus reference TRBV9 and TRBJ2-1, the full variable domain is DSGVTQTPKHLITATGQRVTLRCSPRSGDLSVYWYQQSLDQGLQFLIQYYNGEERAKGNILERFSAQQFPDLHSELNLSSLELGDSALYFCASSVLAGVGEQFFGPGTRLTVL.

This chain uses TRBV30 with TRBJ2-4, with TRBD1 matching 9 bases. Germline V lookup: CDR1 GTSNPN, CDR2 SVGIG (reference sequence). The CDR3 consists of 14 residues. Trimming cost V 5 bases and J 7 bases; bases outside gene matches: 9. As DNA, the CDR3 is TGTGCCTGGTCCGGACAGGGGATGAACAACATTCAGTACTTC. Translating gives CAWSGQGMNNIQYF.

The genes are TRBV7-2 and TRBJ2-5; TRBD1 agrees at 7 bases. With 3 bases clipped from V and 6 bases from J, the junction kept 7 bases outside the gene matches. The CDR3 is 14 amino acids. Germline V gene lookup returns CDR1 SGHTA and CDR2 FQGNSA. CDR3 coding DNA: TGTGCCAGCAGCTTTGAGACAGGGCCTAAGACCCAGTACTTC. Its protein product is CASSFETGPKTQYF.

This clone came up a few times. V usage is TRBV25-1 and J usage is TRBJ2-1; D remains unclear. This CDR3 is built from 16 residues. The V end lost 0 bases, the J end lost 0 bases, and 9 bases lay between the germline ends. Looked up from germline, CDR1 is MGHDK and CDR2 is SYGVNS. The CDR3 sequence: CASSEYARFSYNEQFF. In nucleotides, the CDR3 is TGTGCCAGCAGTGAATATGCCCGGTTCTCCTACAATGAGCAGTTCTTC.

Of note for this clone: This specimen includes other DNA sequences encoding the same CDR3. V usage is TRBV2 and J usage is TRBJ2-7, with D hard to call. CDR3 length: 12 residues. The germline V and J ends were trimmed by 3 bases and 3 bases, with 6 bases remaining between them. Germline CDR1 is SNHLY and CDR2 is FYNNEI. Here the CDR3 DNA reads TGTGCCAGCAGTGAGACTGGCTACGAGCAGTACTTC. This sequence encodes CASSETGYEQYF.

The V call is TRBV28, the J call TRBJ2-7; tentatively, D is TRBD1 (5 bases). The CDR3 runs 13 residues. Trimming pared 2 bases from V and 5 bases from J, leaving 10 bases between. The V gene's germline CDR1 is MDHEN and CDR2 SYDVKM. CDR3 in amino acids: CASSLLVRDEQYF. DNA for the CDR3: TGTGCCAGCAGTTTACTTGTCAGGGACGAGCAGTACTTC.

The chain has TRBV7-2 and TRBJ2-5; D is unresolved. The CDR3 spans 14 residues. Per the germline V gene, CDR1 is SGHTA and CDR2 is FQGNSA. V was cut by 1 base and J by 2 bases, with 8 bases left in between. The CDR3 here is CASSLVPGQETQYF. The CDR3 DNA follows: TGTGCCAGCAGCTTAGTTCCTGGGCAAGAGACCCAGTACTTC.

This chain links TRBV7-9 with TRBJ2-5, with 9 bases aligning to TRBD2. The CDR3 has 15 residues. The V segment lost 5 bases and the J segment 7 bases; nucleotides outside the gene matches: 11. CDR1 SEHNR and CDR2 FQNEAQ come from the germline V gene (reference sequence). In DNA, the CDR3 is TGTGCCAGCAGCCGAGCGGGAGGTGGAGGCGGGACCCAGTACTTC. This translates into CASSRAGGGGGTQYF.

CDR3 residues: CAWSVGVSNQPQHF. The CDR3 DNA reads as TGTGCCTGGAGTGTGGGGGTGAGCAATCAGCCCCAGCATTTT. This chain links TRBV30 with TRBJ1-5; D may be TRBD1 (5 bases). This CDR3 has 14 residues. Germline CDR1 and CDR2: GTSNPN and SVGIG (reference sequence). Trimming removed 0 bases from V and 1 base from J, with 7 bases in between.

V usage is TRBV10-3 and J usage is TRBJ2-7; 9 bases are shared with TRBD2. CDR1 is ENHRY, CDR2 SYGVKD, per germline. V lost 2 bases, J lost 3 bases, and 2 bases stayed unmatched. This CDR3 is 14 amino acids long. This CDR3 is CAISEVSGGYEQYF. The DNA of the CDR3 is TGTGCCATCAGTGAGGTTAGCGGGGGCTACGAGCAGTACTTC.

The CDR3 loop reads CASSPVSGRDTQYF. In nucleotides, the CDR3 is TGTGCCAGCAGCCCCGTTAGCGGGAGGGATACGCAGTATTTT. The chain has TRBV7-2 and TRBJ2-3, with 10 bases identical to TRBD2. The CDR3 totals 14 residues. V shed 5 bases, J shed 6 bases, and the junction held 5 bases outside the gene matches. Germline V gene data show CDR1 as SGHTA and CDR2 as FQGNSA.

In its sample, this clone was seen a few times. Here the CDR3 DNA reads TGTGCCAGCAGCGGCCGGGACAGCAACTACAATGAGCAGTTCTTC. Protein product: CASSGRDSNYNEQFF. The J gene is TRBJ2-1, the V gene TRBV9, with 7 bases identical to TRBD1. Germline values: CDR1 SGDLS, CDR2 YYNGEE. J gave up 3 bases and V 3 bases, and 6 bases lay outside the gene matches. This CDR3 comprises 15 residues.

The chain joins TRBV4-3 to TRBJ2-3, with D tentatively TRBD2 (6 bases). The germline V gene encodes CDR1 LGHNA and CDR2 YSLEER. V gave up 3 bases and J gave up 7 bases, with 14 bases separating them. CDR3 length: 14 residues. As DNA, the CDR3 is TGCGCCAGCAGCCAGGAGGGACGCCAAAATACGCAGTATTTT. It translates to CASSQEGRQNTQYF.

This clone has just one count. The genes are TRBV10-3 and TRBJ2-1; TRBD1 is a possible D gene (6 bases). Germline V CDR1 and CDR2: ENHRY, SYGVKD. V gave up 3 bases and J gave up 6 bases, with 12 bases separating them. The CDR3 contains 14 residues. This CDR3 reads CAISDSRTANEQFF. The CDR3, as DNA: TGTGCCATCAGTGACTCCCGGACAGCCAATGAGCAGTTCTTC.

There are a few counts of this clone. The same CDR3 can be traced to other DNA sequences in this sample. The CDR3 here is CASSVGGQNYEQYF. In DNA, the CDR3 is TGTGCCAGCAGCGTAGGGGGACAGAACTACGAGCAGTACTTC. V is TRBV9 and J is TRBJ2-7, with 7 nucleotides matching TRBD1. This CDR3 region has 14 residues. V dropped 0 bases and J dropped 3; count of bases not matched to a gene: 3. CDR1 SGDLS and CDR2 YYNGEE come from the germline V gene.

V and J are TRBV29-1 and TRBJ2-1, with 10 bases lining up with TRBD2. This CDR3 has 14 amino acids. Unmatched junction bases numbered 8, after V lost 6 bases and J lost 6 bases. Germline values: CDR1 SQVTM, CDR2 ANQGSEA. The CDR3 protein is CSVNPSGSGNEQFF. The CDR3 region has the DNA TGCAGCGTGAACCCTAGCGGGAGCGGCAATGAGCAGTTCTTC.

The chain combines TRBV29-1 with TRBJ1-1, with a weak D call TRBD1 (5 bases). CDR3 length: 13 residues. Germline CDR1 SQVTM, CDR2 ANQGSEA. The V and J ends lost 0 bases and 8 bases respectively, with 13 bases between them. The CDR3 DNA is TGCAGCGTTGAAGAAAGTGGGGCATCAGAAGCTTTCTTT. It encodes CSVEESGASEAFF.

The chain joins TRBV7-9 to TRBJ2-1; D possibly matches TRBD1 or TRBD2 (5 bases each). Germline V gene sequence: CDR1 SEHNR, CDR2 FQNEAQ (reference sequence). The V end was cut by 1 base, the J end by 2 bases, with 15 bases between. The CDR3 contains 17 residues. Here the CDR3 reads CASSLVGQARAYNEQFF. The CDR3 nucleotides read TGTGCCAGCAGCTTAGTGGGGCAAGCGAGGGCCTACAATGAGCAGTTCTTC.

The gene calls are TRBV30 and TRBJ1-1; D unclear. The CDR3 sequence is 12 residues long. Germline CDR1 and CDR2: GTSNPN and SVGIG (reference sequence). The germline V and J ends were trimmed by 5 bases and 7 bases, with 14 bases remaining between them. The CDR3 protein is CAWAPDTLEAFF. DNA for the CDR3: TGTGCCTGGGCCCCTGACACCCTTGAAGCTTTCTTT.

The sample holds a few counts of this clone. This sample also contains other DNA sequences that code for the same CDR3. The CDR3 here is CAWSPAYEQYF. The CDR3 DNA is TGTGCCTGGAGTCCCGCCTACGAGCAGTACTTC. This sequence joins TRBV30 and TRBJ2-7, with no clear D. This CDR3 comprises 11 residues. V gave up 2 bases and J gave up 2 bases, with 4 bases separating them. Germline values: CDR1 GTSNPN, CDR2 SVGIG (reference sequence).

The chain couples TRBV9 to TRBJ2-3, with 7 bases aligning to TRBD1. V shed 1 base and J 1 base; nucleotides not matched to a gene: 9. Germline assignment: CDR1 SGDLS and CDR2 YYNGEE. The CDR3 length is 17 residues. CDR3 nucleotide sequence: TGTGCCAGCAGCGTACAACAGGGGAGTTTCGGCACAGATACGCAGTATTTT. Amino acid sequence: CASSVQQGSFGTDTQYF.

This chain connects TRBV7-8 to TRBJ2-1; 14 nucleotides align to TRBD2. CDR3 length: 17 amino acids. Germline CDR1 reads SGHVS; CDR2 reads FQNEAQ. Trimming removed 0 bases from V and 4 bases from J; junction bases left unmatched: 2. As DNA, the CDR3 is TGTGCCAGCAGCTTAGCCCGACTAGCGGGAGGGTACAATGAGCAGTTCTTC. It is translated as CASSLARLAGGYNEQFF.

The gene calls are TRBV19 and TRBJ1-2; D ambiguous. Germline CDR1 is LNHDA and CDR2 is SQIVND (reference sequence). CDR3 length equals 11 residues. The V and J ends lost 10 bases and 5 bases respectively, with 11 bases between them. The CDR3 loop is CATQQGYGYTF. The DNA of the CDR3 is TGTGCCACCCAGCAAGGTTATGGCTACACCTTC.

This clone has just one count. CDR3 protein: CASSARGFNEKLFF. For the CDR3, the DNA is TGTGCCAGCAGTGCTCGGGGCTTCAATGAAAAACTGTTTTTT. V gene TRBV25-1 combines with J gene TRBJ1-4; D perhaps matches TRBD1 (5 bases). This CDR3 has 14 amino acids. V was clipped by 4 bases and J by 5 bases, with 11 bases between them. Germline assignment: CDR1 MGHDK and CDR2 SYGVNS.

This clone was counted only a few times. Other nucleotide sequences from this sample produce the same CDR3. The chain uses TRBV29-1 and TRBJ2-1; 10 bases are shared with TRBD2. Germline loops: CDR1 SQVTM, CDR2 ANQGSEA. The CDR3 totals 14 residues. V gave up 5 bases and J gave up 7 bases; unmatched junction bases: 8. CDR3 sequence: CSVRTSGVLNEQFF. In DNA form, the CDR3 reads TGCAGCGTTCGAACTAGCGGGGTCCTTAATGAGCAGTTCTTC.

The chain uses TRBV28 and TRBJ2-1; no clear D gene. Germline assignment: CDR1 MDHEN and CDR2 SYDVKM. This CDR3 has 15 residues. V gave up 3 bases and J gave up 2 bases, with 11 bases separating them. CDR3 nucleotide sequence: TGTGCCAGCAGTTTTACGAGGAGAACCTACAATGAGCAGTTCTTC. It yields the protein CASSFTRRTYNEQFF.

The chain couples TRBV5-1 to TRBJ2-7, with unresolved D. Germline loops: CDR1 SGHRS, CDR2 YFSETQ. CDR3 length equals 15 residues. V lost 4 bases and J 3 bases, leaving 17 bases between the germline ends. The DNA for the CDR3 is TGCGCCAGCAGCCCGGAACGTCCAGGCTTCTACGAGCAGTACTTC. Translating gives CASSPERPGFYEQYF.